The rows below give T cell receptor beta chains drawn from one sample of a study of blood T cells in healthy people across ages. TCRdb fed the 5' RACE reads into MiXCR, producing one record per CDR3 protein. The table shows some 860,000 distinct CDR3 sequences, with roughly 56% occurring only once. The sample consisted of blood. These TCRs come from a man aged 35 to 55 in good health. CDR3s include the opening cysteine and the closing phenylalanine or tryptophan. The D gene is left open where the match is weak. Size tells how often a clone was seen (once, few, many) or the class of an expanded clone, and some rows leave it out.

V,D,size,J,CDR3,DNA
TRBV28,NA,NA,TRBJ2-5,CASSLSQAWETQYF,TGTGCCAGCAGTTTATCTCAGGCATGGGAGACCCAGTACTTC
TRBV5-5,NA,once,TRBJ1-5,CASSLLDWQPQHF,TGTGCCAGCAGCTTGTTGGACTGGCAGCCCCAGCATTTT
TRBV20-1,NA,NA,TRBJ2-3,CSVPGTSTDTQYF,TGCAGTGTCCCAGGAACCAGCACAGATACGCAGTATTTT
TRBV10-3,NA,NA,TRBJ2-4,CAISESGPGKENIQYF,TGTGCCATCAGTGAGTCGGGACCCGGTAAAGAAAACATTCAGTACTTC
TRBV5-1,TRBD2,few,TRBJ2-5,CASSSLAGVAETQYF,TGCGCCAGCAGCTCCCTAGCGGGAGTAGCCGAGACCCAGTACTTC
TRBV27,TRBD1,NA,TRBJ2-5,CASSFRGQGARRETQYF,TGTGCCAGCAGTTTCCGGGGACAGGGGGCGAGAAGAGAGACCCAGTACTTC
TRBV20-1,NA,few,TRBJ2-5,CSANTRQETQYF,TGCAGTGCTAACACGCGCCAAGAGACCCAGTACTTC
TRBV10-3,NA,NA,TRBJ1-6,CAISEEQGGSPLHF,TGTGCCATCAGTGAAGAACAGGGTGGTTCACCCCTCCACTTT
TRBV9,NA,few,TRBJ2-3,CASSVGHLASGTDTQYF,TGTGCCAGCAGCGTAGGGCACCTAGCATCAGGGACAGATACGCAGTATTTT
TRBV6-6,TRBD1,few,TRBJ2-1,CASRTGGGEQFF,TGTGCCAGTCGTACAGGGGGCGGTGAGCAGTTCTTC
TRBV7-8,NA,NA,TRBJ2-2,CASSLGIGAGELFF,TGTGCCAGCAGCTTAGGGATAGGCGCCGGGGAGCTGTTTTTT
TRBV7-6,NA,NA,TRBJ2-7,CASSLAPGSDEQYF,TGTGCCAGCAGCTTAGCCCCCGGGAGCGACGAGCAGTACTTC
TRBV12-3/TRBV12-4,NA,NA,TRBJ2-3,CASSLNLGATDTQYF,TGTGCCAGCAGTTTAAATCTGGGGGCCACAGATACGCAGTATTTT
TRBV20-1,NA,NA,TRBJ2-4,CSASQTVSAKNIQYF,TGCAGTGCTAGTCAAACAGTATCGGCCAAAAACATTCAGTACTTC
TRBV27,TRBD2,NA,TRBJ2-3,CASRPELAERTDTQYF,TGTGCCAGCAGGCCCGAACTAGCGGAGCGCACAGATACGCAGTATTTT